The sequence of this TCR beta chain was determined in a study of T cells in Graves' hyperthyroidism and ophthalmopathy. RNA transcripts were the template for amplifying TCR beta CDR3 regions. TCR CDR3 underwent first-round RT-PCR with the HTBI primer set. TCRdb recomputed calls from the multiplex PCR reads with MiXCR, one row per CDR3 protein. Among some 200,000 distinct CDR3 sequences listed, roughly 18% were seen once. This clonotype was counted many times. Antigen unknown. Study-level results: Blood also contained most expanded thyroid clonotypes above 0.001.

Each 10 ml fresh peripheral blood draw supplied the PBMCs. The source of this sequence is a man in his fifties with Graves' hyperthyroidism. The sequencing input was blood.

Written as DNA, the CDR3 is TGTGCCAGCAGAACAGGGGGTTTGATCACCGGGGAGCTGTTTTTT. This encodes CASRTGGLITGELFF. V usage is TRBV6-1 and J usage is TRBJ2-2; 8 bases are shared with TRBD1. This CDR3 contains 15 residues. The junction had 7 bases not matched to a gene; V was cut back by 6 bases and J by 4 bases. The germline V gene encodes CDR1 MNHNS and CDR2 SASEGT.